Shown below are 2 T cell receptor beta chains from a single sample sequenced in a study of cytomegalovirus exposure and HLA in healthy donors. This PCR relied on a set of 60 Vbeta primers and 13 Jbeta primers. Sequenced by immunoSEQ multiplex PCR; TCRdb stores in-frame clones only, minus some. Seen here are about 230,000 clones, approximately 90% observed once, and the top ten hold 1%. The sequenced sample was PBMCs. Receptors were obtained from a young woman in good health and CMV-seronegative.

The rearrangement links TRBV7-2 to TRBJ1-2; D unresolved. The germline V and J ends were trimmed by 4 bases and 4 bases, with 16 bases remaining between them. CDR1 and CDR2 from the germline V gene are SGHTA and FQGNSA. The CDR3 spans 15 residues. The CDR3 is CASSSNTVSIYGYTF. The CDR3 region has the DNA TGTGCCAGCAGCTCAAACACAGTATCGATCTATGGCTACACCTTC.

The chain is built from TRBV6-6 and TRBJ2-5; 11 bases agree with TRBD2. CDR3 length equals 14 residues. The junction had 5 bases not matched to a gene; V was cut back by 7 bases and J by 4 bases. Germline CDR1 reads MNHNY; CDR2 reads SVGAGI (reference sequence). CDR3 coding DNA: TGTGCCAGCACCAACGGACTAGCGGGAGAGACCCAGTACTTC. It encodes CASTNGLAGETQYF.